Sequencing of this T cell receptor (beta chain) was carried out in a study of T cells in Graves' hyperthyroidism and ophthalmopathy. Findings and caveats of the study: Blood also carried most thyroid clonotypes expanded above 0.001.

RNA transcripts yielded amplified TCR beta CDR3 regions. Primed by the HTBI set, a first-round RT-PCR was run on the TCR CDR3. MiXCR, applied by TCRdb to the multiplex PCR reads, yields one record per CDR3 protein. The repertoire holds roughly 700,000 distinct CDR3 sequences, 17% seen once, with less than 20% in the top ten. If no ophthalmopathy progression occurred within 18 months, Graves' hyperthyroidism was stable. The germline CDR1 and CDR2 sequences are SGHRS and YFSETQ. V was shortened by 4 bases and J by 1 base, with 11 bases between the two germline ends. The CDR3 runs 14 residues. This clonotype has a single count. The target antigen is unknown. A much bigger clone sits one base away, suggesting this may be a read error.

The sequence was collected from a man in his forties or fifties with Graves' hyperthyroidism. The source material was blood. The rearrangement joins TRBV5-1 to TRBJ1-2, with D perhaps TRBD1 (5 bases). The CDR3 nucleotides read TGCGCCAGCAGCCCACGACAGTTTAACTATGGCTACACCTTC. Translating gives CASSPRQFNYGYTF. The entire variable domain, with the rest obtained from reference TRBV5-1 and TRBJ1-2, is as follows: KAGVTQTPRYLIKTRGQQVTLSCSPISGHRSVSWYQQTPGQGLQFLFEYFSETQRNKGNFPGRFSGRQFSNSRSEMNVSTLELGDSALYLCASSPRQFNYGYTFGSGTRLTVV.